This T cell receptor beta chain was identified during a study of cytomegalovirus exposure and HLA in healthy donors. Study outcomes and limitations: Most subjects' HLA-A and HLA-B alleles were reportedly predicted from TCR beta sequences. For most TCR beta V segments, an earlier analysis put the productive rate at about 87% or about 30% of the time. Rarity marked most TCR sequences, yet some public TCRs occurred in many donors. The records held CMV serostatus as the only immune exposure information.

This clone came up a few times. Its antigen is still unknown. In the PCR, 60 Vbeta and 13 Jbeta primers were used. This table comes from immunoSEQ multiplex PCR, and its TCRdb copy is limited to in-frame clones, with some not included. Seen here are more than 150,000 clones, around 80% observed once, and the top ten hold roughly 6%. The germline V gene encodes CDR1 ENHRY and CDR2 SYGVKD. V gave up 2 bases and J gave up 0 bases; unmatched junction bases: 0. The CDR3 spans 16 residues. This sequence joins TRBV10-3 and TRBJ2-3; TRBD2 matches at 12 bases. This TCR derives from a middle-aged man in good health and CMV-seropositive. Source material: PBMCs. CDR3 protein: CAISEGTSGSTDTQYF. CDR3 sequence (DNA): TGTGCCATCAGTGAGGGGACTAGCGGGAGCACAGATACGCAGTATTTT.